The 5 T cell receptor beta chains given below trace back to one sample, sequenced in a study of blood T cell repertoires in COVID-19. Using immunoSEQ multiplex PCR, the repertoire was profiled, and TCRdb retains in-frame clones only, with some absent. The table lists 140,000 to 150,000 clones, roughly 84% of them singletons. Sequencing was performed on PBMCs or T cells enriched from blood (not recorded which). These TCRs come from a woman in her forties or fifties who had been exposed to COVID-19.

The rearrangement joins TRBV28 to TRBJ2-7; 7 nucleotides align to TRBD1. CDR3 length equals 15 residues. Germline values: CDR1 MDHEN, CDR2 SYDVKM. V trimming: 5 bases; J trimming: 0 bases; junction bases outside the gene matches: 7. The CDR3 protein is CASSGTALFSYEQYF. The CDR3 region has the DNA TGTGCCAGCAGTGGGACAGCTCTTTTCTCCTACGAGCAGTACTTC.

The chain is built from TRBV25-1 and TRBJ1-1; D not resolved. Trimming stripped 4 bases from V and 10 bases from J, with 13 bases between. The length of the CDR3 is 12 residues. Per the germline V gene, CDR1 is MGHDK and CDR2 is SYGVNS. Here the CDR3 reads CASSGPARGAFF. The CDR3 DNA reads TGTGCCAGCAGTGGGCCGGCACGGGGAGCTTTCTTT.

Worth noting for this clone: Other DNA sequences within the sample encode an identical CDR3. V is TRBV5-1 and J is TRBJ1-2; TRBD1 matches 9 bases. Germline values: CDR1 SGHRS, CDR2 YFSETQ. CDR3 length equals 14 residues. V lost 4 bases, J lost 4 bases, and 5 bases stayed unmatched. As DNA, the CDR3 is TGCGCCAGCAGCCTGGGACAGGGCGGCTATGGCTACACCTTC. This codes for CASSLGQGGYGYTF.

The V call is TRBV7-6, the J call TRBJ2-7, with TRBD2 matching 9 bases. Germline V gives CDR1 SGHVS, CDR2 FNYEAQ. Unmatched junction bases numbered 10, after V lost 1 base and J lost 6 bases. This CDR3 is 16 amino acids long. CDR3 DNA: TGTGCCAGCAGCTTAGTAACCGGGACTAGCACCGTCGAGCAGTACTTC. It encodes CASSLVTGTSTVEQYF.

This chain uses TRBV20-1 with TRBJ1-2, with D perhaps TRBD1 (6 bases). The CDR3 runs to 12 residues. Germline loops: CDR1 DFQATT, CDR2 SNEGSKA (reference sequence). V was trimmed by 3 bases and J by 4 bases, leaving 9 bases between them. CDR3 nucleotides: TGCAGTGCTAGTGCAGGGGCCTATGGCTACACCTTC. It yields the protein CSASAGAYGYTF.